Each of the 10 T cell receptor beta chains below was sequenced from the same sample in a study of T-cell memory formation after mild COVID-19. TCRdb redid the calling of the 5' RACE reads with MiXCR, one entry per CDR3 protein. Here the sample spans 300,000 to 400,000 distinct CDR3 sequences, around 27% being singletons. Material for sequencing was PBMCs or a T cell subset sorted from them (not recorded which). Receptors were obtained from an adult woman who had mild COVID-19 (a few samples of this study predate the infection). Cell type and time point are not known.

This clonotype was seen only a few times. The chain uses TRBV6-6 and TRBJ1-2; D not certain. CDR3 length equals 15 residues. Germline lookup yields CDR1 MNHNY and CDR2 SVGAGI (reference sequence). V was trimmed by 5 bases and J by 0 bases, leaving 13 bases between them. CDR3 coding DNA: TGTGCCAGCAGTGACACTGGTCTAGCTAACTATGGCTACACCTTC. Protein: CASSDTGLANYGYTF.

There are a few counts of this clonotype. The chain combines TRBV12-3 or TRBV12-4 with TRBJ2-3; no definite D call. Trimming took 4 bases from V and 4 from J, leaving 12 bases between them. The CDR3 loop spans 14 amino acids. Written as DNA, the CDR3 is TGTGCCAGCAGTTACCACTCAATCTCAGATACGCAGTATTTT. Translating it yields CASSYHSISDTQYF.

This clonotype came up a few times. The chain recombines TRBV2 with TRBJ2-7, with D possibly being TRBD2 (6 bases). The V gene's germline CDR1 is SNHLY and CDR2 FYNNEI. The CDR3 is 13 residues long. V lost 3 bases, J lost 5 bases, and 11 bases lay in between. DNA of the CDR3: TGTGCCAGCAGTGACGAGGGCGGGGACGAGCAGTACTTC. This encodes CASSDEGGDEQYF.

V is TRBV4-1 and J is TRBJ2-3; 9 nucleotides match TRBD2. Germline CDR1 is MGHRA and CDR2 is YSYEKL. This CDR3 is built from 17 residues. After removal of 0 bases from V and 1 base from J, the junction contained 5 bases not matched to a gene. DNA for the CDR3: TGCGCCAGCAGCCAAGAGCGGGGGGGCCAGGGCACAGATACGCAGTATTTT. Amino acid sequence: CASSQERGGQGTDTQYF.

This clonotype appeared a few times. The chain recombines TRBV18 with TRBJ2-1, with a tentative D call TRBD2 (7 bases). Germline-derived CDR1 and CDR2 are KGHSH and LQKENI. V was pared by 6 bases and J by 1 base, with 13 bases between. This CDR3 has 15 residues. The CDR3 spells CASSTGGPSYNEQFF. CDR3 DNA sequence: TGTGCCAGCTCGACGGGGGGCCCTTCCTACAATGAGCAGTTCTTC. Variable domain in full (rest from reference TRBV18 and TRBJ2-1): NAGVMQNPRHLVRRRGQEARLRCSPMKGHSHVYWYRQLPEEGLKFMVYLQKENIIDESGMPKERFSAEFPKEGPSILRIQQVVRGDSAAYFCASSTGGPSYNEQFFGPGTRLTVL.

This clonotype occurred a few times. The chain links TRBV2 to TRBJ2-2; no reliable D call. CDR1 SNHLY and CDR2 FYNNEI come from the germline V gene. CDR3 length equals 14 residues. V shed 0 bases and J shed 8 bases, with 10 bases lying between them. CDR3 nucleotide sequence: TGTGCCAGCAGTGAAGCGGGTATAGGAGGGGAGCTGTTTTTT. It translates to CASSEAGIGGELFF.

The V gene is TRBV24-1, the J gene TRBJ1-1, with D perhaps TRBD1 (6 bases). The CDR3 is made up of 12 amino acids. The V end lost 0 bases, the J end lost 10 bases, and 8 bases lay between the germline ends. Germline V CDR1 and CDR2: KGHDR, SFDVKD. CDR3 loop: CATSDLQGRAFF. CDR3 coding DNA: TGTGCCACCAGTGATTTGCAGGGGAGAGCTTTCTTT.

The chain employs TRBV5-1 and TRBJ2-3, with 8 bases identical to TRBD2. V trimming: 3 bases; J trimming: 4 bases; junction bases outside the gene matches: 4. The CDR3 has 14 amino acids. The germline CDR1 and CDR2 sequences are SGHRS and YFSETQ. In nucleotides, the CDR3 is TGCGCCAGCAGCTCAGGACTAGCTCCAGATACGCAGTATTTT. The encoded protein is CASSSGLAPDTQYF.

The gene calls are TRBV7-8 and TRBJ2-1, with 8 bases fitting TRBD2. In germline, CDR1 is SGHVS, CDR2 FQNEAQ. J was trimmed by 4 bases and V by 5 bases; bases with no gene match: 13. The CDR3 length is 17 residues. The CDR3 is CASSRMRGGGPYNEQFF. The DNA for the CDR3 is TGTGCCAGCAGCCGAATGCGGGGCGGGGGGCCGTACAATGAGCAGTTCTTC.

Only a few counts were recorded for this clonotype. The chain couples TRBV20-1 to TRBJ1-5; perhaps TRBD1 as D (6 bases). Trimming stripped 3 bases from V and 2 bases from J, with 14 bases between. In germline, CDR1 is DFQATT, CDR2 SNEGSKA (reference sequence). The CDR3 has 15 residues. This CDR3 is CSASKSGVGNQPQHF. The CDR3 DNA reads TGCAGTGCTAGCAAGTCAGGGGTGGGCAATCAGCCCCAGCATTTT.